Shown below are 9 T cell receptor beta chains from a single sample sequenced in a study of blood T cell repertoires in COVID-19. Libraries were prepared by immunoSEQ multiplex PCR; TCRdb keeps only in-frame clonotypes and omits some of them. The sample shows about 100,000 clones, around four fifths of them seen only once. The sample consisted of peripheral blood. Every receptor here comes from a man between 65 and 85 years old with active or convalescent COVID-19.

This CDR3 reads CASGVPYEQYF. CDR3 sequence (DNA): TGTGCCTCCGGGGTCCCTTACGAGCAGTACTTC. This chain connects TRBV3-1 (or the pseudogene TRBV3-2) to TRBJ2-7, with D perhaps matching TRBD2 (5 bases). The CDR3 length is 11 residues. Trimming stripped 11 bases from V and 4 bases from J, with 12 bases between. CDR1 and CDR2 from the germline V gene are LGHDT and YNNKEL (reference sequence).

The chain carries TRBV27 and TRBJ2-1; no clear D. Germline V lookup: CDR1 MNHEY, CDR2 SMNVEV (reference sequence). The V and J ends lost 5 bases and 4 bases respectively, with 3 bases between them. This CDR3 has 11 amino acids. In DNA, the CDR3 is TGTGCCAGCAGTACTTACAATGAGCAGTTCTTC. Translating gives CASSTYNEQFF.

The chain links TRBV13 to TRBJ2-7, with 12 bases aligning to TRBD2. Trimming at V came to 0 bases and at J to 6 bases, leaving 12 bases not matched to a gene. CDR3 size: 18 residues. The germline V gene encodes CDR1 PRHDT and CDR2 FYEKMQ (reference sequence). The CDR3 region has the DNA TGTGCCAGCAGCTTAGGCGGTTCTAGCGGGGGGGCCCTCCTCGAGCAGTACTTC. It is translated as CASSLGGSSGGALLEQYF.

This clone was seen only a few times. The J gene is TRBJ2-1, the V gene TRBV7-9, with 8 bases fitting TRBD2. Looked up from germline, CDR1 is SEHNR and CDR2 is FQNEAQ (reference sequence). V trimming: 0 bases; J trimming: 0 bases; junction bases outside the gene matches: 4. The CDR3 is 17 residues long. CDR3 in DNA: TGTGCCAGCAGCTTAGCTGAGGCGGGGGGCTCCTACAATGAGCAGTTCTTC. Translated, it gives CASSLAEAGGSYNEQFF.

The chain carries TRBV7-2 and TRBJ2-7; weak D call: TRBD1 (6 bases). CDR1 is SGHTA, CDR2 FQGNSA, per germline. V was cut by 3 bases and J by 6 bases, with 12 bases left in between. The CDR3 consists of 13 residues. CDR3 loop: CASSFIPGVEQYF. DNA of the CDR3: TGTGCCAGCAGCTTTATTCCAGGGGTCGAGCAGTACTTC.

The V call is TRBV4-2, the J call TRBJ2-7, with TRBD2 identical over 9 bases. In germline, CDR1 is LGHNA, CDR2 YNFKEQ. V lost 0 bases and J lost 3; bases outside the gene matches: 3. CDR3 size: 15 residues. CDR3 in DNA: TGTGCCAGCAGCCAAGAGGCAGCGGGAGGCTACGAGCAGTACTTC. It codes for CASSQEAAGGYEQYF.

This chain joins TRBV7-3 and TRBJ2-5; perhaps TRBD1 as D (6 bases). The CDR3 totals 13 residues. V was trimmed by 7 bases and J by 3 bases, leaving 12 bases between them. Germline CDR1 reads SGHTA; CDR2 reads FQGTGA. The CDR3 nucleotides read TGTGCCAGCAACCGAGGGGGTGAAGAGACCCAGTACTTC. Amino acid sequence: CASNRGGEETQYF. Supplemented by reference TRBV7-3 and TRBJ2-5, the full variable domain reads GAGVSQTPSNKVTEKGKYVELRCDPISGHTALYWYRQSLGQGPEFLIYFQGTGAADDSGLPNDRFFAVRPEGSVSTLKIQRTERGDSAVYLCASNRGGEETQYFGPGTRLLVL.

The rearrangement uses TRBV6-5 and TRBJ2-1, with TRBD1 matching 8 bases. This CDR3 region has 16 residues. Germline trimming cut 4 bases from V and 0 bases from J; bases unmatched to any gene: 5. CDR1 and CDR2 (germline): MNHEY, SVGAGI. CDR3 nucleotides: TGTGCCAGCAGTTTACTTGGACAGGGCTCCTACAATGAGCAGTTCTTC. This sequence encodes CASSLLGQGSYNEQFF.

J is TRBJ2-7 and V is TRBV5-6; D is ambiguous. This CDR3 is built from 12 residues. V lost 4 bases and J lost 5, with 10 bases in between. CDR1 SGHDT and CDR2 YYEEEE come from the germline V gene. In DNA form, the CDR3 reads TGTGCCAGCAGCCTCATAACGGACGAGCAGTACTTC. Protein sequence: CASSLITDEQYF.